The entry below describes one TCR beta chain. TCRdb's table, derived via immunoSEQ multiplex PCR, lists solely in-frame clones and lacks some. This table has 65,000 to 95,000 clones, around nine tenths appearing once. Germline CDR1 reads SGHNT; CDR2 reads YENEEA. This CDR3 contains 16 residues. V was clipped by 0 bases and J by 0 bases, with 9 bases between them. The source of the sample is a study of blood T cell repertoires in COVID-19. The sample comprised peripheral blood. The clonotype comes from a man younger than 45 with acute or convalescent COVID-19. The gene calls are TRBV11-3 and TRBJ1-3; D uncertain. CDR3 in amino acids: CASSLDSGYSGNTIYF. The CDR3, as DNA: TGTGCCAGCAGCTTAGACAGCGGATACTCTGGAAACACCATATATTTT.